This T cell receptor beta chain derives from a study of cytotoxic CD8 clonotypes in ibrutinib-treated CLL. Whole-study results and caveats: Increased clonality at ibrutinib response gave way to a return toward baseline at progression.

The data were produced by immunoSEQ multiplex PCR, yet TCRdb's version contains in-frame clones alone and is incomplete. Seen here are under 200,000 clones, about 84% observed once, and the top ten hold about 4.6%. Worth noting for this clone: Its antigen is not identified.

The TCR was taken from a human donor with chronic lymphocytic leukemia. Sequences were derived from PBMCs, sampled after 24 months of ibrutinib treatment.

The CDR3 sequence is CASSLILGEQYF. The DNA of the CDR3 is TGTGCCAGCAGTTTAATCCTAGGCGAGCAGTACTTC. J is TRBJ2-7 and V is TRBV27; D gene ambiguous. Trimming stripped 2 bases from V and 6 bases from J, with 8 bases between. This CDR3 spans 12 amino acids. Germline CDR1 MNHEY, CDR2 SMNVEV (reference sequence).